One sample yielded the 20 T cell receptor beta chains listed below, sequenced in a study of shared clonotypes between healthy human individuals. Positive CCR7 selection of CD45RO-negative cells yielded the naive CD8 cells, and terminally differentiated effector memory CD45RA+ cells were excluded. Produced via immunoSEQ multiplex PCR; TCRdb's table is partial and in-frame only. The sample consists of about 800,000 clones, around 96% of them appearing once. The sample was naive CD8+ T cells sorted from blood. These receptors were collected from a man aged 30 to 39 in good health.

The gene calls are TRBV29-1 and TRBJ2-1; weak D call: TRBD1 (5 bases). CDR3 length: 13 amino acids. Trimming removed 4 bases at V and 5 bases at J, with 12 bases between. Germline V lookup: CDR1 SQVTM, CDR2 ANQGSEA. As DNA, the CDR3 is TGCAGCGTTGGTGACAGCCCAGACAATGAGCAGTTCTTC. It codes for CSVGDSPDNEQFF.

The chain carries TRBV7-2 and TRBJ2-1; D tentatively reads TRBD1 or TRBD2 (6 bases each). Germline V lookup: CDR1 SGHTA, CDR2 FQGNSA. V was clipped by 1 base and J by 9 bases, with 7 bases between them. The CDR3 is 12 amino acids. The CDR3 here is CASSLEGGEQFF. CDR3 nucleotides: TGTGCCAGCAGCTTAGAGGGGGGTGAGCAGTTCTTC.

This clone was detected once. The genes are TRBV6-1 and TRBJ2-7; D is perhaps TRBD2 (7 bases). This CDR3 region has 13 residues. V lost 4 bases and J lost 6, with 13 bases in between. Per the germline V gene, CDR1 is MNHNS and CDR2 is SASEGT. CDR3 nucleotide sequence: TGTGCCAGCAGTGCGGGGGGCACCTTCGAGCAGTACTTC. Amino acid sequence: CASSAGGTFEQYF.

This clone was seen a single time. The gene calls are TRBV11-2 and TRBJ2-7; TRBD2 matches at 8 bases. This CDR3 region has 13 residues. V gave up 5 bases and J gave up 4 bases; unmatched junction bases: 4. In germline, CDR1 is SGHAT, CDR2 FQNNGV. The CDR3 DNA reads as TGTGCCAGCAGCATGGGACTAGAATACGAGCAGTACTTC. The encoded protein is CASSMGLEYEQYF.

The CDR3 sequence: CASSSVGTSTDTQYF. The CDR3 nucleotides are TGTGCCAGTAGTTCGGTAGGCACTAGCACAGATACGCAGTATTTT. This chain joins TRBV19 and TRBJ2-3; unclear D gene. Trimming cost V 5 bases and J 0 bases, with 12 bases left between them. Germline V gene lookup returns CDR1 LNHDA and CDR2 SQIVND (reference sequence). The CDR3 spans 15 residues.

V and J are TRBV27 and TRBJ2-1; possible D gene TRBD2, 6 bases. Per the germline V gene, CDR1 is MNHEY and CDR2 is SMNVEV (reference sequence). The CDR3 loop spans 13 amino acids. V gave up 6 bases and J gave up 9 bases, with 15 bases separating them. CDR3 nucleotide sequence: TGTGCCAGCAGCCGCCCCCGGGGGACTGAGCAGTTCTTC. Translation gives CASSRPRGTEQFF.

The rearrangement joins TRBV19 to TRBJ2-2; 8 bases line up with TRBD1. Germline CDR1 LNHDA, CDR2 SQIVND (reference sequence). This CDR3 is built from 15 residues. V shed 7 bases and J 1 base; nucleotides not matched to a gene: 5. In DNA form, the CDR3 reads TGTGCCAGTATCCGGACAGGGCGGAACACCGGGGAGCTGTTTTTT. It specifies CASIRTGRNTGELFF.

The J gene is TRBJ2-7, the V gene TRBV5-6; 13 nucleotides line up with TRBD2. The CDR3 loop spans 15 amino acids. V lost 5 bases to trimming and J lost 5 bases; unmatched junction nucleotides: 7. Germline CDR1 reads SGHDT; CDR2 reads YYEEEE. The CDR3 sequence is CASSYRLAGGHEQYF. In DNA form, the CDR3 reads TGTGCCAGCAGTTATCGACTAGCGGGAGGCCACGAGCAGTACTTC.

CDR3 bases: TGTGCCAGCAGCCCAATGACTAGCGGGGGGCAAGAGACCCAGTACTTC. Its protein is CASSPMTSGGQETQYF. The gene calls are TRBV13 and TRBJ2-5, with TRBD2 matching 13 bases. This CDR3 region has 16 residues. Losses at the gene ends were 5 bases for V and 2 bases for J; bases not matched to a gene: 5. Germline V gene sequence: CDR1 PRHDT, CDR2 FYEKMQ (reference sequence).

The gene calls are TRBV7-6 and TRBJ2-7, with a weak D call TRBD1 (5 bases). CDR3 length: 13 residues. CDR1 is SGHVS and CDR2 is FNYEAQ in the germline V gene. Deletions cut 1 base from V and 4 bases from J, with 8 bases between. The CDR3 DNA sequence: TGTGCCAGCAGCTTAGAGACAGAATACGAGCAGTACTTC. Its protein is CASSLETEYEQYF.

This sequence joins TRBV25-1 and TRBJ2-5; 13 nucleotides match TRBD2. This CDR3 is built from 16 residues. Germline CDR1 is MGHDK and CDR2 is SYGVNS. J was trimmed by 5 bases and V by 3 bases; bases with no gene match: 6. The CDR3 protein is CASSEYGTSGTETQYF. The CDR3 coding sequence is TGTGCCAGCAGTGAGTACGGGACTAGCGGGACCGAGACCCAGTACTTC.

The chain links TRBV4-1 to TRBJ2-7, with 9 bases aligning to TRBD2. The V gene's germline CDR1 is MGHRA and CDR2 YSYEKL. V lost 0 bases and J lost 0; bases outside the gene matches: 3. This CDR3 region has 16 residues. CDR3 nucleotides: TGCGCCAGCAGCCAAGATAGGACTAGCGTCTCCTACGAGCAGTACTTC. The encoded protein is CASSQDRTSVSYEQYF.

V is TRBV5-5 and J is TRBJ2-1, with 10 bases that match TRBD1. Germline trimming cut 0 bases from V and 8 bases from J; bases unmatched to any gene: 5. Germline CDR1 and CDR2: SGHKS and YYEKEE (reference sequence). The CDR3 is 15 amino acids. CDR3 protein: CASSLARGQGYEQFF. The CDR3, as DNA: TGTGCCAGCAGCTTGGCCCGGGGACAGGGGTATGAGCAGTTCTTC.

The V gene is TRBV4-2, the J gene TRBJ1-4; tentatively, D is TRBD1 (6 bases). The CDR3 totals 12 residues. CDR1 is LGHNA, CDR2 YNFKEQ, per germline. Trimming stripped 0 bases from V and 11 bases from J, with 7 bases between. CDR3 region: CASSQDRGKLFF. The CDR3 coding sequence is TGTGCCAGCAGCCAAGATAGGGGGAAACTGTTTTTT.

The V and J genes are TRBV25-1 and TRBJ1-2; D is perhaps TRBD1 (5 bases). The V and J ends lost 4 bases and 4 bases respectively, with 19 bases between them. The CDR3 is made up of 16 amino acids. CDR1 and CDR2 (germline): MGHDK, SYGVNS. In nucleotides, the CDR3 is TGTGCCAGCAGTGTTCCGGAAGGGGCGGTGGGCTATGGCTACACCTTC. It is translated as CASSVPEGAVGYGYTF.

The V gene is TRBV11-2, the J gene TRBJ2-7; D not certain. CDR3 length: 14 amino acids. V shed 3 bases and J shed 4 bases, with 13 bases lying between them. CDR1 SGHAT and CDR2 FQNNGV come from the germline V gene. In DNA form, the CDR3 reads TGTGCCAGCAGCTTCGCCGGGCCAGAGTACGAGCAGTACTTC. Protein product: CASSFAGPEYEQYF.

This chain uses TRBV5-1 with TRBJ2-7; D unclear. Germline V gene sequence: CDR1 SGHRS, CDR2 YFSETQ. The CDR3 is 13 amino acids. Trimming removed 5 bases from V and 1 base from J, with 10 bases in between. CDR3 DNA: TGCGCCAGCAGGGGTTCTACTTCCTACGAGCAGTACTTC. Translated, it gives CASRGSTSYEQYF. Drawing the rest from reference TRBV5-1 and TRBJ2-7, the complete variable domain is KAGVTQTPRYLIKTRGQQVTLSCSPISGHRSVSWYQQTPGQGLQFLFEYFSETQRNKGNFPGRFSGRQFSNSRSEMNVSTLELGDSALYLCASRGSTSYEQYFGPGTRLTVT.

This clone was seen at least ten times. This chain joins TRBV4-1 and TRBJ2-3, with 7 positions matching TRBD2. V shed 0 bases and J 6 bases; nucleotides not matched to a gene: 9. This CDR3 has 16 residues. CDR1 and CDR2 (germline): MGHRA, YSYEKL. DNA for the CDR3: TGCGCCAGCAGCCAAGATGGAGGCTTGGGAGGGGATACGCAGTATTTT. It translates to CASSQDGGLGGDTQYF.

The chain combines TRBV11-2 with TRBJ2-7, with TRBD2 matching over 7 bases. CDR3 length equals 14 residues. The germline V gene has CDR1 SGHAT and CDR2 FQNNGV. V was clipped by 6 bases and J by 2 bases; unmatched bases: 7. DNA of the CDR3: TGTGCCAGCAGAGGGAGGGAGAGCCCCTACGAGCAGTACTTC. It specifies CASRGRESPYEQYF.

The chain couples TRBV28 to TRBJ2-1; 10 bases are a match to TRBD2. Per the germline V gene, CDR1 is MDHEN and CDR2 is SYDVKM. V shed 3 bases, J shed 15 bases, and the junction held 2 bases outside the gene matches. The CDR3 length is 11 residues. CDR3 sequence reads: CASSFGTSVFF. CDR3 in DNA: TGTGCCAGCAGTTTTGGGACTAGCGTGTTCTTC.